This T cell receptor beta chain emerged from a study of blood T cell repertoires in COVID-19. About the study: COVID-19 samples collected from the United States, Italy and Spain covered acute and convalescent phases.

This CDR3 is 14 amino acids long. Germline-derived CDR1 and CDR2 are MGHDK and SYGVNS. V lost 6 bases and J 3 bases, leaving 12 bases between the germline ends. Only in-frame clones appear in the TCRdb table, and some are missing; sequencing was by immunoSEQ multiplex PCR. The data hold over 150,000 clones, with approximately 82% observed a single time. This receptor was obtained from a human donor with acute or convalescent COVID-19. The donor label of this sample is uncertain. Sequencing used peripheral blood. This chain connects TRBV25-1 to TRBJ1-5, with D possibly TRBD1 on 5 matching bases. The CDR3 bases are TGTGCCAGCAGGGGGCCAGGTTTCAATCAGCCCCAGCATTTT. It translates to CASRGPGFNQPQHF.